The clone carrying this T cell receptor (beta chain) is a singleton in its sample. Antigen unknown. V dropped 2 bases and J dropped 4 bases, with 18 bases sitting between them. The CDR3 sequence is 15 residues long. The germline V gene encodes CDR1 SQVTM and CDR2 ANQGSEA. An amount of RNA that ranged from about 0.45 to 1 ug was reverse transcribed with random hexamers. An immunoSEQ multiplex PCR generated amplified TCR beta CDR3 products spanning 54 Vbeta and 13 Jbeta. TCRdb processed the immunoSEQ multiplex PCR reads anew with MiXCR; each CDR3 protein has one entry. The sample includes 140,000 or so distinct CDR3 sequences, 90% to 97% of them seen just once. This sample is drawn from a study of CD8 T cells in Susac syndrome. Study observations and caveats: Regarding the TCR sequencing and HLA analysis, the study admitted that a relatively small number of individuals were involved.

Sequencing of TCR beta covered CD8+ and CD4+ T cells obtained from blood. Susac syndrome patients met recently defined diagnostic criteria for definite or probable disease. The sequence was obtained from a human donor with Susac syndrome. The sequencing input was CD4+ T cells from PBMCs. The J gene is TRBJ2-7, the V gene TRBV29-1; TRBD2 is a possible D gene (7 bases). Written as DNA, the CDR3 is TGCAGCGTTGAACTCCTTAGGGGGGGTTCTTACGAGCAGTACTTC. It is translated as CSVELLRGGSYEQYF.